What follows describes a single TCR beta chain. Its matching antigen is unknown. The CDR3 totals 16 residues. Trimming took 0 bases from V and 4 from J; bases not matched to a gene: 6. Germline assignment: CDR1 MNHEY and CDR2 SVGAGI. One entry per CDR3 protein results from TCRdb running MiXCR on the 5' RACE reads. Of 200,000 to 300,000 distinct CDR3 sequences detected, roughly 6.3% appear once; the ten largest clones hold more than 0.85%. The sample is drawn from a study of T cells after yellow fever vaccination. Study outcomes and limitations: Among all clonotypes, a small share was observed in both CD4 and CD8 compartments.

The V gene is TRBV6-5, the J gene TRBJ2-1; 7 nucleotides line up with TRBD2. The clonotype comes from a young man who received the YFV17D yellow fever vaccine. Specimen: CD4+ T cells sorted from PBMCs, collected on the day of the yellow fever booster vaccination. In DNA, the CDR3 is TGTGCCAGCAGTTACTCTAAAAGCGGGATTTACAATGAGCAGTTCTTC. Encoded protein: CASSYSKSGIYNEQFF.